These T cell receptor beta chains were read from a single sample in a study of CD8 T cells in Susac syndrome. TCRdb reprocessed the immunoSEQ multiplex PCR reads via MiXCR and lists one record per CDR3 protein. The sample gives roughly 250,000 distinct CDR3 sequences, 95% to 97% of which show up once; 0.095% to 0.12% is in the top ten. Sequences were obtained from CD4+ T cells from PBMCs. The receptors come from a human donor with Susac syndrome. CDR3s include the opening cysteine and the closing phenylalanine or tryptophan. D genes are given only for firm matches. Only part of the rows carry a size: once, few, many, or a class if the clone is expanded.

j_call,d_call,clone_size,v_call,cdr3_length,cdr3_nt,cdr3_aa
TRBJ1-5,NA,NA,TRBV28,19,TGTGCCAGCAGCCCACCAGTACGCCACGGCCACCACCCGAATCAGCCCCAGCATTTT,CASSPPVRHGHHPNQPQHF
TRBJ2-5,TRBD1,NA,TRBV12-3/TRBV12-4,15,TGTGCCAGCAGTTGGGGGACAGCGTACCAAGAGACCCAGTACTTC,CASSWGTAYQETQYF
TRBJ2-1,NA,once,TRBV9,11,TGTGCCAGCAGCGTTACCGAGGAGCAGTTCTTC,CASSVTEEQFF
TRBJ1-3,NA,NA,TRBV9,17,TGTGCCAGCAGCACCTGGACAAGCGGGATCTTAGGAAACACCATATATTTT,CASSTWTSGILGNTIYF
TRBJ1-2,TRBD1,NA,TRBV5-4,16,TGTGCCAGCAGCCCGCGGACAGGGCAGGCTAACTATGGCTACACCTTC,CASSPRTGQANYGYTF
TRBJ1-5,NA,once,TRBV20-1,13,TGCAGTGCTAGGGGTCAGCCCAATCAGCCCCAGCATTTT,CSARGQPNQPQHF
TRBJ2-3,NA,NA,TRBV7-3,15,TGTGCCAGCAGCCTGAACAGTGTACTAGGGGATACGCAGTATTTT,CASSLNSVLGDTQYF
TRBJ2-3,TRBD1,once,TRBV30,14,TGTGCCTGGGGACAGGGTCCCACCCCAGATACGCAGTATTTT,CAWGQGPTPDTQYF
TRBJ2-5,TRBD2,NA,TRBV24-1,13,TGTGCCACCAGCCTGAGCGGGACGGGGACCCAGTACTTC,CATSLSGTGTQYF
TRBJ2-7,TRBD2,NA,TRBV19,18,TGTGCCAGTAGTCGCGGGACTAGCGGGGCCATGAGCTCCTACGAGCAGTACTTC,CASSRGTSGAMSSYEQYF
TRBJ2-2,NA,NA,TRBV7-9,12,TGTGCCAGCAGCCTACCACTCGGGGAGCTGTTTTTT,CASSLPLGELFF
TRBJ2-1,NA,NA,TRBV20-1,10,TGCAGTGCTAGTGGGCCGCAGCAGTTCTTC,CSASGPQQFF
TRBJ1-1,NA,NA,TRBV20-1,14,TGCAGTGCTAGGACCACAGGGTGGGACACTGAAGCTTTCTTT,CSARTTGWDTEAFF
TRBJ2-7,NA,NA,TRBV3-1,14,TGTGCCAGCAGCCAAGTCATCACTTCCTACGAGCAGTACTTC,CASSQVITSYEQYF
TRBJ2-3,NA,NA,TRBV9,14,TGTGCCAGCGATCTAGGACTTAGGCCAGATACGCAGTATTTT,CASDLGLRPDTQYF
TRBJ2-1,NA,NA,TRBV28,16,TGTGCCAGCAGTCAGCAAGGGGGAAGGGCGTACTTTGAGCAGTTCTTC,CASSQQGGRAYFEQFF
TRBJ2-6,NA,NA,TRBV12-3/TRBV12-4,14,TGTGCCACCTCGAGGACGGGTGGGGCCAACGTCCTGACTTTC,CATSRTGGANVLTF
TRBJ2-7,TRBD1,once,TRBV11-2,14,TGTGCCACCACCCCCGGGACAGGAACCTACGAGCAGTACTTC,CATTPGTGTYEQYF
TRBJ2-4,NA,NA,TRBV5-1,14,TGCGCCAGCAGCCCTTACAGGGGAGGGATCATTCAGTACTTC,CASSPYRGGIIQYF
TRBJ2-3,TRBD2,few,TRBV29-1,14,TGCAGCGCCCGACTAGCGGGATCAGCAGATACGCAGTATTTT,CSARLAGSADTQYF
TRBJ1-5,NA,NA,TRBV20-1,14,TGCAGTGCTAGAACTCAGGGAGCTAGGCAGCCCCAGCATTTT,CSARTQGARQPQHF
TRBJ1-2,NA,NA,TRBV9,14,TGTGCCAGCAGCGTAGGTCAAGGGCTCCATGGCTACACCTTC,CASSVGQGLHGYTF
TRBJ1-1,TRBD1,NA,TRBV4-1,14,TGCGCCAGCAGCTTGACAGGGGTAGATACTGAAGCTTTCTTT,CASSLTGVDTEAFF
TRBJ2-1,NA,NA,TRBV5-1,19,TGCGCCAGCAGCGCCGTCGGTTACCAACTCGGCTCCACCTACAATGAGCAGTTCTTC,CASSAVGYQLGSTYNEQFF
TRBJ2-7,NA,NA,TRBV20-1,14,TGCAGTGCTCCAAAGCGGGTCCCCTCCTACGAGCAGTACTTC,CSAPKRVPSYEQYF
TRBJ1-1,NA,NA,TRBV9,14,TGTGCCAGCAGCGGACCCAGGGGATTGGCTGAAGCTTTCTTT,CASSGPRGLAEAFF
TRBJ1-3,TRBD1,NA,TRBV20-1,13,TGCAGTGCTCCCGGGACAGGCTTGAACACCATATATTTT,CSAPGTGLNTIYF
TRBJ2-5,TRBD2,NA,TRBV15,14,TGTGCCACCAGCAGAGATCGGGAACGGGGGGCCCAGTACTTC,CATSRDRERGAQYF
TRBJ1-1,NA,NA,TRBV5-6,15,TGTGCCAGCAGCCAGGGACGGCTATTGAACACTGAAGCTTTCTTT,CASSQGRLLNTEAFF
TRBJ1-5,NA,once,TRBV7-8,13,TGTGCCAGCAGGGACAGTGGCAATCAGCCCCAGCATTTT,CASRDSGNQPQHF
TRBJ2-1,NA,NA,TRBV3-1,15,TGTGCCAGCAGCCAATACGGGCTGAGGGACAATGAGCAGTTCTTC,CASSQYGLRDNEQFF
TRBJ1-1,NA,NA,TRBV25-1,11,TGTGCCAGCACCGGGGAAGCTGAAGCTTTCTTT,CASTGEAEAFF
TRBJ1-3,NA,NA,TRBV9,14,TGTGCCAGCAGCGTAGGTTCGGCGGGGAACACCATATATTTT,CASSVGSAGNTIYF
TRBJ1-2,TRBD1,NA,TRBV20-1,12,TGCAGTGCTAGCAGGAGGGGGCGGGGCTACACCTTC,CSASRRGRGYTF
TRBJ1-5,NA,NA,TRBV20-1,15,TGCAGTGCTAGAGACAGTACAGGCCTCCATCAGCCCCAGCATTTT,CSARDSTGLHQPQHF
TRBJ2-7,NA,NA,TRBV27,14,TGTGCCAGCAGTGAGAAATCTTGGGCCTACGAGCAGTACTTC,CASSEKSWAYEQYF
TRBJ2-5,TRBD1,NA,TRBV28,15,TGTGCCAGCAGACAACAGGGGGCCTGGGTGGAGACCCAGTACTTC,CASRQQGAWVETQYF
TRBJ1-1,NA,NA,TRBV9,15,TGTGCCAGCAGCGGCAGACGGAGGGGGTCCACTGAAGCTTTCTTT,CASSGRRRGSTEAFF
TRBJ2-7,NA,NA,TRBV25-1,13,TGTGCCAGCAGTGAATTGGGGACCTACGAGCAGTACTTC,CASSELGTYEQYF
TRBJ2-3,TRBD2,NA,TRBV25-1,17,TGTGCCAGCAGTGAACCGATAGCGGGCCCCAGCACAGATACGCAGTATTTT,CASSEPIAGPSTDTQYF
TRBJ1-1,NA,NA,TRBV6-5,13,TGTGCCAGCAGTTACGGAGGGCAGGGTGAAGCTTTCTTT,CASSYGGQGEAFF
TRBJ2-3,TRBD1,NA,TRBV7-9,16,TGTGCCAGCAGCTTGAAGAGACAGGGCGCCACAGATACGCAGTATTTT,CASSLKRQGATDTQYF
TRBJ2-7,NA,NA,TRBV20-1,13,TGCAGTGCTAGAGAAGCCTTTCTCTACGAGCAGTACTTC,CSAREAFLYEQYF
TRBJ1-2,TRBD1,NA,TRBV30,13,TGTGCCTGGAGTGTCCGAGACAGGGACGGCTACACCTTC,CAWSVRDRDGYTF
TRBJ2-5,TRBD2,NA,TRBV5-1,15,TGCGCCAGCAGCCATGGGAGGGCCACACAAGAGACCCAGTACTTC,CASSHGRATQETQYF
TRBJ2-5,NA,NA,TRBV14,13,TGTGCCAGCAGCCGAAACAGGGCAGAGACCCAGTACTTC,CASSRNRAETQYF
TRBJ1-5,TRBD1,once,TRBV24-1,14,TGTGCCACCAGTGATACAGGGGTACATCAGCCCCAGCATTTT,CATSDTGVHQPQHF
TRBJ2-7,NA,NA,TRBV12-3/TRBV12-4,11,TGTGCCAGCAGGAATCAGGGCGAGCAGTACTTC,CASRNQGEQYF
TRBJ2-3,NA,NA,TRBV24-1,15,TGTGCCACCAGTGATTCCCGCCAGATCACAGATACGCAGTATTTT,CATSDSRQITDTQYF